Listed here is a single T cell receptor beta chain. What it recognizes is unknown. The sample originates from a study of T cell responses to AZD1222 COVID-19 vaccine. Notes on the study in general: Variant regions that are unmutated are reportedly the target of nearly half of spike-specific TCRs. Spike-wide vaccine-associated CD4 TCRs dominated at 160-218 and 743-854. In a largely white British group with more females than males, clonal diversity was possibly underestimated.

Assay: immunoSEQ multiplex PCR; the TCRdb copy retains only in-frame clones and omits some. The sample gives roughly 80,000 clones, approximately 90% of which show up once; around 8% is in the top ten. Trimming stripped 5 bases from V and 6 bases from J, with 17 bases between. The CDR3 loop spans 14 amino acids. Per the germline V gene, CDR1 is LGHDT and CDR2 is YNNKEL (reference sequence). Second doses that came at about 4 or about 12 weeks were put together. This clonotype was sampled from an adult who received the AZD1222 COVID-19 vaccine. The sample consisted of peripheral blood, taken 28 days after the second AZD1222 dose. The chain links TRBV3-1 (or the pseudogene TRBV3-2) to TRBJ2-7, with D uncertain. The CDR3 loop reads CASSLDGILGEQYF. CDR3 DNA sequence: TGTGCCAGCAGCTTGGACGGAATACTGGGCGAGCAGTACTTC.